A single sample is the source of the 32 T cell receptor beta chains below, sequenced in a study of blood T cell repertoires in COVID-19. TCRdb keeps only in-frame clones here, not all; method: immunoSEQ multiplex PCR. Of around 130,000 clones in the sample, 80% to 90% were seen once. Sequencing used peripheral blood. Receptors originate from a woman aged 50 to 60 with acute or convalescent COVID-19.

The V call is TRBV6-5, the J call TRBJ1-1; 9 bases agree with TRBD1. The length of the CDR3 is 13 residues. CDR1 is MNHEY and CDR2 is SVGAGI in the germline V gene. The V and J ends lost 6 bases and 5 bases, in that order; junction bases with no gene match: 4. The CDR3 is CASRYRGHTEAFF. The DNA for the CDR3 is TGTGCCAGCAGGTACAGGGGGCATACTGAAGCTTTCTTT.

The rearrangement links TRBV6-5 to TRBJ1-6; D is possibly TRBD1 (5 bases). Trimming removed 4 bases from V and 7 bases from J, with 11 bases in between. Germline-derived CDR1 and CDR2 are MNHEY and SVGAGI. This CDR3 is built from 14 residues. In DNA form, the CDR3 reads TGTGCCAGCAGTTGGGGGGTTGGAAATTCACCCCTCCACTTT. Translation gives CASSWGVGNSPLHF.

The rearrangement links TRBV28 to TRBJ2-7, with D perhaps matching TRBD2 (6 bases). V was clipped by 4 bases and J by 9 bases, with 22 bases between them. This CDR3 region has 15 residues. From germline, CDR1 is MDHEN and CDR2 SYDVKM. The CDR3 DNA reads as TGTGCCAGCAGTTCCGGACTAATCCCCTACGTTGGGCAGTACTTC. Its translation is CASSSGLIPYVGQYF. The variable domain in full, completed from reference TRBV28 and TRBJ2-7, reads DVKVTQSSRYLVKRTGEKVFLECVQDMDHENMFWYRQDPGLGLRLIYFSYDVKMKEKGDIPEGYSVSREKKERFSLILESASTNQTSMYLCASSSGLIPYVGQYFGPGTRLTVT.

Worth noting for this clone: The same CDR3 is also encoded by other DNA sequences in this sample. V usage is TRBV3-1 (or the pseudogene TRBV3-2) and J usage is TRBJ2-7; TRBD2 might be the D (6 bases). V was cut by 1 base and J by 7 bases, with 11 bases left in between. Germline V lookup: CDR1 LGHDT, CDR2 YNNKEL (reference sequence). The CDR3 contains 13 residues. Written as DNA, the CDR3 is TGTGCCAGCAGCCAAGCCCGGGCGGGGGAGCAGTACTTC. Its protein is CASSQARAGEQYF.

This clone was detected a few times. The rearrangement joins TRBV5-1 to TRBJ1-4, with 7 bases lining up with TRBD1. Germline CDR1 and CDR2: SGHRS and YFSETQ. Trimming took 4 bases from V and 8 from J; bases not matched to a gene: 8. The CDR3 runs 14 residues. The CDR3 here is CASSVDRLYEKLFF. In DNA, the CDR3 is TGCGCCAGCAGCGTGGACAGGCTTTACGAAAAACTGTTTTTT.

This chain connects TRBV6-6 to TRBJ1-1; D is uncertain. This CDR3 is built from 15 residues. CDR1 and CDR2 (germline): MNHNY, SVGAGI (reference sequence). Trimming shortened V by 0 bases and J by 1 base, and 9 bases separated the two germline ends. The CDR3 region is CASSYSTYGNTEAFF. The CDR3 coding sequence is TGTGCCAGCAGTTACTCTACTTACGGGAACACTGAAGCTTTCTTT.

The chain carries TRBV7-6 and TRBJ2-5, with 8 bases lining up with TRBD2. This CDR3 has 16 amino acids. V was clipped by 1 base and J by 1 base; unmatched bases: 5. Germline CDR1 and CDR2: SGHVS and FNYEAQ. This CDR3 is CASSLVQRGPQETQYF. In nucleotides, the CDR3 is TGTGCCAGCAGCTTAGTCCAGCGGGGGCCCCAAGAGACCCAGTACTTC.

The chain carries TRBV27 and TRBJ2-7; D gene ambiguous. Germline V lookup: CDR1 MNHEY, CDR2 SMNVEV (reference sequence). This CDR3 spans 15 amino acids. Trimming took 5 bases from V and 5 from J, leaving 19 bases between them. The CDR3 DNA reads as TGTGCCAGCAGTCTAACACCGGCGGCAGCTGACGAGCAGTACTTC. It encodes CASSLTPAAADEQYF.

V and J are TRBV19 and TRBJ2-3, with D possibly TRBD1 on 5 matching bases. Trimming removed 3 bases from V and 8 bases from J, with 9 bases in between. Germline loops: CDR1 LNHDA, CDR2 SQIVND (reference sequence). This CDR3 has 12 residues. This CDR3 reads CASSMVRATQYF. In DNA, the CDR3 is TGTGCCAGTAGTATGGTCAGGGCTACGCAGTATTTT.

This clone showed up just once. This sequence joins TRBV5-6 and TRBJ1-4; a weak D match, TRBD1 (6 bases). Trimming removed 2 bases from V and 4 bases from J, with 12 bases in between. CDR3 length equals 15 residues. Germline lookup yields CDR1 SGHDT and CDR2 YYEEEE. The CDR3 DNA reads as TGTGCCAGCAGCTTTCTCACAGGGCGTAATGAAAAACTGTTTTTT. The encoded protein is CASSFLTGRNEKLFF.

The J gene is TRBJ1-2, the V gene TRBV6-5; a weak D match, TRBD1 (6 bases). This CDR3 is built from 14 residues. Germline-derived CDR1 and CDR2 are MNHEY and SVGAGI. The V and J ends lost 8 bases and 6 bases respectively, with 19 bases between them. The CDR3 nucleotides read TGTGCCAGCGGACGACAGGAGGAAAGGGATGGCTACACCTTC. Protein: CASGRQEERDGYTF.

This chain connects TRBV11-2 to TRBJ1-2; D ambiguous. The CDR3 has 12 residues. Trimming took 1 base from V and 8 from J, leaving 8 bases between them. Germline V gives CDR1 SGHAT, CDR2 FQNNGV. CDR3 nucleotide sequence: TGTGCCAGCAGCTTAGTCGGGAGGGGCTACACCTTC. It encodes CASSLVGRGYTF. Based on the CDR3 plus reference TRBV11-2 and TRBJ1-2, the full variable domain is EAGVAQSPRYKIIEKRQSVAFWCNPISGHATLYWYQQILGQGPKLLIQFQNNGVVDDSQLPKDRFSAERLKGVDSTLKIQPAKLEDSAVYLCASSLVGRGYTFGSGTRLTVV.

The chain has TRBV27 and TRBJ1-5; D might be TRBD1 (6 bases). The CDR3 is 13 residues long. Looked up from germline, CDR1 is MNHEY and CDR2 is SMNVEV (reference sequence). Trimming pared 6 bases from V and 3 bases from J, leaving 9 bases between. Written as DNA, the CDR3 is TGTGCCAGCAGAAGACAGGACAATCAGCCCCAGCATTTT. Amino acid sequence: CASRRQDNQPQHF.

The rearrangement joins TRBV6-1 to TRBJ1-5; TRBD1 matches 7 bases. Germline trimming cut 3 bases from V and 0 bases from J; bases unmatched to any gene: 8. The germline CDR1 and CDR2 sequences are MNHNS and SASEGT. The CDR3 runs 17 residues. CDR3 amino acids: CASSDRRGRHSNQPQHF. In DNA, the CDR3 is TGTGCCAGCAGTGATCGGAGGGGGCGGCATAGCAATCAGCCCCAGCATTTT.

This chain joins TRBV9 and TRBJ1-6; unclear D gene. This CDR3 comprises 14 residues. Germline V gives CDR1 SGDLS, CDR2 YYNGEE. V gave up 3 bases and J gave up 8 bases, with 12 bases separating them. The CDR3 protein is CASSGPPGYSPLHF. The CDR3 nucleotides are TGTGCCAGCAGCGGGCCCCCAGGCTATTCACCCCTCCACTTT.

The chain combines TRBV12-3 or TRBV12-4 with TRBJ2-3; no clear D gene. The V and J ends lost 6 bases and 11 bases respectively, with 15 bases between them. The CDR3 is made up of 12 amino acids. The CDR3 loop is CASSPSTREQYF. The CDR3 nucleotides are TGTGCCAGCAGCCCGAGTACGAGAGAGCAGTATTTT.

This sequence joins TRBV7-9 and TRBJ1-1, with D maybe TRBD1 (6 bases). Trimming shortened V by 1 base and J by 5 bases, and 14 bases separated the two germline ends. From germline, CDR1 is SEHNR and CDR2 FQNEAQ (reference sequence). This CDR3 comprises 15 residues. The CDR3 protein is CASSLVAGANTEAFF. Here the CDR3 DNA reads TGTGCCAGCAGCTTAGTTGCGGGGGCGAATACTGAAGCTTTCTTT.

The chain uses TRBV19 and TRBJ2-7, with TRBD1 as a possible D gene (6 bases). The CDR3 length is 15 residues. Looked up from germline, CDR1 is LNHDA and CDR2 is SQIVND (reference sequence). The ends were cut back, 4 bases at V and 0 bases at J, with 13 bases in the middle. CDR3 nucleotide sequence: TGTGCCAGTAGTACGGACAGCTATTCCTCCTACGAGCAGTACTTC. This sequence encodes CASSTDSYSSYEQYF.

The chain employs TRBV4-3 and TRBJ1-3; D might be TRBD1 (6 bases). CDR1 LGHNA and CDR2 YSLEER come from the germline V gene. The CDR3 runs to 16 residues. V lost 4 bases, J lost 0 bases, and 13 bases lay in between. The CDR3 region is CASSRGQTSSGNTIYF. CDR3 DNA: TGCGCCAGCAGCCGAGGACAGACCAGCTCTGGAAACACCATATATTTT.

The chain links TRBV19 to TRBJ1-5, with 7 bases fitting TRBD1. The CDR3 has 15 residues. With V trimmed by 7 bases and J by 0 bases, 6 bases remained unmatched. Germline V gives CDR1 LNHDA, CDR2 SQIVND (reference sequence). Here the CDR3 DNA reads TGTGCCAGTAATCGGGACAGAAATAGCAATCAGCCCCAGCATTTT. Protein: CASNRDRNSNQPQHF.

This sequence joins TRBV6-1 and TRBJ2-2, with D possibly TRBD2 on 5 matching bases. Trimming pared 3 bases from V and 3 bases from J, leaving 8 bases between. The CDR3 sequence is 14 residues long. Per the germline V gene, CDR1 is MNHNS and CDR2 is SASEGT. CDR3 sequence: CASSEPRDTGELFF. CDR3 sequence (DNA): TGTGCCAGCAGTGAGCCGAGGGACACCGGGGAGCTGTTTTTT.

The chain couples TRBV11-2 to TRBJ2-7; D remains ambiguous. V dropped 3 bases and J dropped 3 bases, with 3 bases sitting between them. This CDR3 region has 11 residues. Looked up from germline, CDR1 is SGHAT and CDR2 is FQNNGV. CDR3 residues: CASSFHYEQYF. DNA for the CDR3: TGTGCCAGCAGCTTCCACTACGAGCAGTACTTC. The variable domain in full, with the rest retrieved from reference TRBV11-2 and TRBJ2-7, is EAGVAQSPRYKIIEKRQSVAFWCNPISGHATLYWYQQILGQGPKLLIQFQNNGVVDDSQLPKDRFSAERLKGVDSTLKIQPAKLEDSAVYLCASSFHYEQYFGPGTRLTVT.

The V and J genes are TRBV5-8 and TRBJ2-1; 10 nucleotides agree with TRBD1. J gave up 10 bases and V 2 bases, and 9 bases lay outside the gene matches. The CDR3 covers 15 residues. Germline V gene sequence: CDR1 SGHTS, CDR2 YDEGEE. CDR3 in amino acids: CASSLGTGVFGEQFF. CDR3 coding DNA: TGTGCCAGCAGCTTAGGGACAGGGGTTTTTGGCGAGCAGTTCTTC.

The chain employs TRBV11-3 and TRBJ1-6; D may be TRBD1 (6 bases). The length of the CDR3 is 15 residues. Trimming pared 2 bases from V and 6 bases from J, leaving 11 bases between. Germline lookup yields CDR1 SGHNT and CDR2 YENEEA. The CDR3 DNA reads as TGTGCCAGCAGCTTACAGGGGCTCGGTAATTCACCCCTCCACTTT. It translates to CASSLQGLGNSPLHF.

The J gene is TRBJ2-3, the V gene TRBV4-2, with 9 nucleotides matching TRBD2. CDR3 length: 18 residues. Germline CDR1 is LGHNA and CDR2 is YNFKEQ. The ends lost 0 bases at V and 1 base at J; junction bases unmatched: 8. CDR3 in DNA: TGTGCCAGCAGCCAAGATCCCGGGGTAGCGGGAGGCACAGATACGCAGTATTTT. Its protein is CASSQDPGVAGGTDTQYF.

The rearrangement uses TRBV21-1 and TRBJ1-1; whether TRBD1, the table's D call, matches the DNA was not checked. TRBV21-1 is designated a pseudogene. The CDR3 runs 18 residues. CDR3 DNA sequence: TGTGCCAGCAGCAATATCATAGGGACAGGGGGTAAGAACACTGAAGCTTTCTTT. Its translation: CASSNIIGTGGKNTEAFF.

This clone was recorded a few times. This chain joins TRBV6-6 and TRBJ1-5, with D hard to call. From germline, CDR1 is MNHNY and CDR2 SVGAGI (reference sequence). The CDR3 totals 16 residues. Trimming left V 5 bases short and J 0 bases short, with 14 bases between. Written as DNA, the CDR3 is TGTGCCAGCAGTGTAACTAGAGGCAATAGCAATCAGCCCCAGCATTTT. It yields the protein CASSVTRGNSNQPQHF.

In DNA form, the CDR3 reads TGTGCCACCAGCAGTCCGAACGACAGGGGAGATGGCTACACCTTC. It yields the protein CATSSPNDRGDGYTF. The chain links TRBV15 to TRBJ1-2; 8 bases agree with TRBD1. The V gene end was trimmed by 3 bases and the J gene end by 6 bases; junction bases not matched to a gene: 9. This CDR3 has 15 amino acids. The germline V gene has CDR1 LNHNV and CDR2 YYDKDF (reference sequence).

This clone was seen only once. This chain links TRBV19 with TRBJ2-7, with 9 positions matching TRBD2. This CDR3 has 15 residues. V lost 5 bases to trimming and J lost 4 bases; unmatched junction nucleotides: 9. CDR1 and CDR2 from the germline V gene are LNHDA and SQIVND (reference sequence). CDR3 region: CASSPRAGGEYEQYF. CDR3 DNA: TGTGCCAGTAGTCCCCGGGCGGGGGGGGAGTACGAGCAGTACTTC.

The chain couples TRBV10-3 to TRBJ1-1, with 8 bases aligning to TRBD1. The length of the CDR3 is 15 residues. Germline-derived CDR1 and CDR2 are ENHRY and SYGVKD. V was pared by 7 bases and J by 1 base, with 8 bases of the junction left unmatched. Written as DNA, the CDR3 is TGTGCCATCACCAAGACTCAGGGGGCGAACACTGAAGCTTTCTTT. Translated: CAITKTQGANTEAFF.

The chain employs TRBV5-1 and TRBJ1-1, with 8 bases fitting TRBD1. Germline V lookup: CDR1 SGHRS, CDR2 YFSETQ. V lost 6 bases, J lost 5 bases, and 9 bases stayed unmatched. This CDR3 region has 14 residues. As DNA, the CDR3 is TGCGCCAGCACCCAAACAGGGGGGGGGACTGAAGCTTTCTTT. It encodes CASTQTGGGTEAFF.

This clone was detected once. This chain uses TRBV29-1 with TRBJ1-2, with TRBD1 matching 11 bases. J gave up 7 bases and V 6 bases, and 1 base lay outside the gene matches. The CDR3 has 11 residues. CDR1 SQVTM and CDR2 ANQGSEA come from the germline V gene. In DNA, the CDR3 is TGCAGCGTGGGACAGGGGGTTGGCTACACCTTC. Its protein is CSVGQGVGYTF.